The 16 T cell receptor beta chains in this list originate from one sample, sequenced in a study of tumor-infiltrating lymphocytes in primary liver carcinoma. Total RNA and DNA came together from about 21-30 mg of bulk tissue without cell sorting. The investigators made TCR beta cDNA from roughly 0.55 ug total RNA, using a constant-region primer. TCR beta libraries came from three nested multiplex PCR rounds using slightly modified ARM-PCR. Rounds one and two of PCR, each of 10 cycles, were primed with TRBV1-TRBV30 forward primers and a C-beta reverse primer. TCRdb reanalysed the multiplex PCR reads using MiXCR and keeps one entry per CDR3 protein. This table has 80,000 to 100,000 distinct CDR3 sequences, about 73% appearing once. Sequencing was carried out using tumor-adjacent normal liver tissue. The receptors here all came from a man aged 40-49 years with primary liver carcinoma and hepatitis B virus infection.

As concerns this clonotype: An end of the junction differs from the germline gene, which may be a read error. The chain recombines TRBV12-3 or TRBV12-4 with TRBJ2-1; D tentatively fits TRBD1 or TRBD2 (6 bases each). The CDR3 runs to 14 residues. The CDR3 sequence is CASSTLTGANEQLF. The DNA of the CDR3 is TGTGCCAGCAGCACCCTTACGGGGGCTAATGAGCAGCTCTTC.

This clonotype was seen a single time. This clone may be a read error of a much larger clone one base away. V usage is TRBV6-5 and J usage is TRBJ1-3; the D is unclear. The CDR3 runs 14 residues. V was pared by 7 bases and J by 1 base, with 11 bases between. Germline CDR1 MNHEY, CDR2 SVGAGI. The CDR3 sequence is CASKRPKSGNTIYF. The CDR3 bases are TGTGCCAGCAAGAGGCCGAAGTCTGGAAACACCATATATTTT.

A remark on this clonotype: A much larger clone sits a single nucleotide away, making a read error possible. This sequence joins TRBV5-4 and TRBJ2-2; D uncertain. Germline lookup yields CDR1 SGHNT and CDR2 YYREEE (reference sequence). The CDR3 consists of 13 residues. This CDR3 is CTSSLTYTGELFF. In DNA form, the CDR3 reads TGTACCAGCAGCCTCACTTACACCGGGGAGCTGTTTTTT.

Concerning this clonotype itself: This may stem from a read error, because a much larger clone lies one nucleotide away. The V call is TRBV6-2 or TRBV6-3, the J call TRBJ2-3; a weak D match, TRBD1 (6 bases). Between the trimmed V and J ends, which lost 2 bases and 0 bases, there was a span of 15 bases. The V gene's germline CDR1 is MNHEY and CDR2 SVGEGT. The CDR3 spans 17 residues. CDR3 bases: TGTGCCAGCAGTTACGACAGGTTGGGGCTTAGCACAGATACGCAGTATTTT. This translates into CASSYDRLGLSTDTQYF.

Of note for this clonotype: A junction end diverges from the germline sequence, so it may reflect a read error. This chain joins TRBV6-6 and TRBJ2-7, with 9 bases identical to TRBD1. The germline V gene has CDR1 MNHNY and CDR2 SVGAGI (reference sequence). The CDR3 totals 15 residues. CDR3 bases: TGTGCCAGCAGTTACTCTGGGACAGGGACCTACAAGCAGCACTTC. Translation: CASSYSGTGTYKQHF.

This clonotype was observed at least ten times. The chain couples TRBV13 to TRBJ2-4; no reliable D call. CDR1 PRHDT and CDR2 FYEKMQ come from the germline V gene (reference sequence). V dropped 7 bases and J dropped 4 bases, with 11 bases sitting between them. The CDR3 runs 13 residues. CDR3 protein: CASTILGKNIQYF. CDR3 nucleotide sequence: TGTGCCAGCACCATTTTAGGGAAAAACATTCAGTACTTC. Complete variable domain (other parts from reference TRBV13 and TRBJ2-4): AAGVIQSPRHLIKEKRETATLKCYPIPRHDTVYWYQQGPGQDPQFLISFYEKMQSDKGSIPDRFSAQQFSDYHSELNMSSLELGDSALYFCASTILGKNIQYFGAGTRLSVL.

V is TRBV4-1 and J is TRBJ1-2, with a tentative D call TRBD1 (5 bases). Germline V gives CDR1 MGHRA, CDR2 YSYEKL. The CDR3 consists of 15 residues. Trimming cost V 3 bases and J 6 bases, with 17 bases left between them. The CDR3 bases are TGCGCCAGCAGCCAGCCTACCAGGGCCCCCCATGGCTACACCTTC. This encodes CASSQPTRAPHGYTF.

The chain uses TRBV11-2 and TRBJ2-1, with D possibly TRBD2 on 6 matching bases. Trimming took 7 bases from V and 3 from J, leaving 13 bases between them. CDR1 is SGHAT and CDR2 is FQNNGV in the germline V gene. The CDR3 covers 14 residues. The CDR3 nucleotides are TGTGCCAGCAACCAGGCTAGCGTCTACAATGAGCAGTTCTTC. Translated: CASNQASVYNEQFF.

The chain employs TRBV5-3 and TRBJ1-1; weak D call: TRBD1 (6 bases). TRBV5-3 is filed as an ORF, its function uncertain. This CDR3 has 17 amino acids. V was shortened by 1 base and J by 1 base, with 17 bases between the two germline ends. In nucleotides, the CDR3 is TGTGCCAGAAGCTTGATCCTCCAGGGACATGCGAACACTGAAGCTTTCTTT. Residues: CARSLILQGHANTEAFF.

Remarks on this clonotype: The CDR3 does not end in the conserved phenylalanine or tryptophan, so this is likely a read error. The chain uses TRBV11-2 and TRBJ2-7; a possible D gene is TRBD2 (6 bases). The length of the CDR3 is 15 residues. Looked up from germline, CDR1 is SGHAT and CDR2 is FQNNGV. CDR3 loop: CGSSLGGTLAYEQYL. CDR3 DNA: TGTGGCAGCAGCCTCGGCGGGACTCTAGCCTACGAGCAGTACCTC.

As regards this clonotype: The junction shows a germline mismatch at one end, possibly a read error. This sequence joins TRBV11-3 and TRBJ2-7; D is ambiguous. The CDR3 has 14 amino acids. Germline CDR1 is SGHNT and CDR2 is YENEEA. Here the CDR3 DNA reads TGTGCCAGCAGCGACGGTTTCCCTCCCTACGCGCAGAACTTC. This encodes CASSDGFPPYAQNF.

About this clonotype: A much more abundant neighbour one base away suggests this may be a read error. V is TRBV14 and J is TRBJ2-2; D is possibly TRBD1 (6 bases). The CDR3 is 14 residues long. V lost 10 bases and J lost 1, with 13 bases in between. Per germline, CDR1 SGHDN and CDR2 FVKESK. Here the CDR3 reads CANRSGQNTGELFF. The CDR3, as DNA: TGTGCCAACAGGTCGGGACAGAACACCGGGGAGCTGTTTTTT.

This clonotype has more than one count but fewer than ten. The chain links TRBV28 to TRBJ2-5; a possible D gene is TRBD2 (5 bases). CDR1 and CDR2 from the germline V gene are MDHEN and SYDVKM. V dropped 5 bases and J dropped 3 bases, with 16 bases sitting between them. The CDR3 extends over 15 amino acids. CDR3 DNA sequence: TGTGCCAGCAGTCGACTGGGGTCGGGGAAAGAGACCCAGTACTTC. As protein: CASSRLGSGKETQYF.

Comments on this clonotype: Mismatch with germline at one junction end may stem from a read error. The rearrangement uses TRBV11-3 and TRBJ2-1; the match to TRBD1 covers 8 bases. This CDR3 region has 14 residues. The germline gives CDR1 SGHNT, CDR2 YENEEA. The CDR3 reads CTSSSIGQGNEQFF. The CDR3 DNA sequence: TGTACCAGCAGCTCAATAGGACAGGGTAATGAGCAGTTCTTC.

The gene calls are TRBV29-1 and TRBJ2-1, with TRBD2 matching 11 bases. CDR3 length equals 13 residues. Germline CDR1 and CDR2: SQVTM and ANQGSEA. Here the CDR3 DNA reads TGCGGAGATAGCGGGAGGGCCCTCAATGAGCAGTTCTTC. It yields the protein CGDSGRALNEQFF.

This chain connects TRBV5-5 to TRBJ2-7; 12 bases align to TRBD1. Trimming removed 2 bases from V and 2 bases from J; junction bases left unmatched: 8. The CDR3 covers 17 residues. Germline CDR1 SGHKS, CDR2 YYEKEE (reference sequence). The CDR3 sequence is CASSFASGTGGTYEQYF. The CDR3 bases are TGTGCCAGCAGCTTCGCCTCCGGGACAGGGGGCACCTACGAGCAGTACTTC.